The subject of this entry is one T cell receptor (beta chain). The antigen is not known. The PCR employed 60 Vbeta primers together with 13 Jbeta primers. The repertoire was sequenced with immunoSEQ multiplex PCR; TCRdb's copy has only in-frame clones and lacks some. The sample holds some 150,000 clones, roughly four fifths seen once. This entry is derived from a study of cytomegalovirus exposure and HLA in healthy donors. General study findings and limits: A later analysis linked a missense variant in DCLRE1C to the trimming of TCR beta V and J genes. An assumption of roughly uniform sequencing depth across donors underlay the presence/absence analyses.

Sequences were obtained from PBMCs. This sequence was found in a female donor in good health and CMV-seronegative.

In nucleotides, the CDR3 is TGTGCCAGCAGTCCCCGGGGGAGGGATGGCCTTGGTGAGCAGTACTTC. It specifies CASSPRGRDGLGEQYF. The chain recombines TRBV6-6 with TRBJ2-7; TRBD2 aligns across 7 bases. CDR1 is MNHNY, CDR2 SVGAGI, per germline (reference sequence). This CDR3 comprises 16 residues. V was pared by 5 bases and J by 7 bases, with 17 bases of the junction left unmatched.